Here is one TCR beta chain with its context. No antigen is known for it. With V trimmed by 4 bases and J by 6 bases, 8 bases remained unmatched. Germline V gene data show CDR1 as SNHLY and CDR2 as FYNNEI. The CDR3 spans 15 residues. These data come from a study of early T cells in non-severe SARS-CoV-2 infection. cDNA molecules, individually, were tagged with unique molecular identifiers. TCRdb itself ran the 5' RACE reads through MiXCR, one entry per CDR3 protein. The data show about 77,000 distinct CDR3 sequences, roughly 9.6% seen once. Study-wide points: A preference for anti-spike CD8 responses marked VDJdb matching, which missed private and CD4 specificities.

The rearrangement joins TRBV2 to TRBJ1-2; 10 nucleotides match TRBD1. The sequence was obtained from an adult who was a healthcare worker with PCR-confirmed SARS-CoV-2 infection or an uninfected control (not recorded which). The sample taken for sequencing was whole blood. Written as DNA, the CDR3 is TGTGCCAGCAGTGTGGTGGGACAGGGGTATGATGGCTACACCTTC. Translation gives CASSVVGQGYDGYTF.